The 30 T cell receptor beta chains below all came from one sample that was sequenced in a study of cytomegalovirus exposure and HLA in healthy donors. The PCR had 60 Vbeta and 13 Jbeta primers. Here immunoSEQ multiplex PCR was the method, and the copy in TCRdb shows in-frame clones only, minus some. The data contain approximately 190,000 clones, approximately 78% of them singletons. Sample: PBMCs. Receptors were obtained from a woman aged 25-40 years in good health and CMV-seropositive.

This clone was found once. The chain uses TRBV18 and TRBJ1-4, with a possible D match to TRBD1 (6 bases). V was clipped by 3 bases and J by 4 bases, with 12 bases between them. The V gene's germline CDR1 is KGHSH and CDR2 LQKENI. The CDR3 extends over 15 amino acids. CDR3 residues: CASSPGGGLNEKLFF. The CDR3 DNA follows: TGTGCCAGCTCACCTGGGGGCGGTCTTAATGAAAAACTGTTTTTT.

This clone was counted a few times. The chain uses TRBV28 and TRBJ1-2; 8 positions match TRBD1. V shed 3 bases, J shed 0 bases, and the junction held 9 bases outside the gene matches. The V gene's germline CDR1 is MDHEN and CDR2 SYDVKM. CDR3 length equals 17 residues. CDR3 coding DNA: TGTGCCAGCAGTTTCCTTCAGGGGGCGCGAGCTAACTATGGCTACACCTTC. This translates into CASSFLQGARANYGYTF.

The J gene is TRBJ2-5, the V gene TRBV4-1; D unresolved. With 1 base removed from V and 3 bases from J, the gap between germline ends came to 9 bases. The germline V gene has CDR1 MGHRA and CDR2 YSYEKL. This CDR3 spans 14 amino acids. The CDR3 loop is CASSQGRSEETQYF. DNA for the CDR3: TGCGCCAGCAGCCAAGGAAGGAGCGAAGAGACCCAGTACTTC.

The chain employs TRBV19 and TRBJ1-5; D possibly corresponds to TRBD1 (6 bases). Trimming removed 5 bases at V and 1 base at J, with 21 bases between. The germline V gene has CDR1 LNHDA and CDR2 SQIVND (reference sequence). CDR3 length: 18 amino acids. The CDR3 loop is CASSLRGDEGGSNQPQHF. The CDR3 DNA sequence: TGTGCCAGTAGTCTCAGGGGAGACGAGGGTGGGAGCAATCAGCCCCAGCATTTT.

The chain couples TRBV27 to TRBJ1-2; D not certain. The CDR3 consists of 15 residues. V was cut by 0 bases and J by 2 bases, with 10 bases left in between. In germline, CDR1 is MNHEY, CDR2 SMNVEV (reference sequence). As DNA, the CDR3 is TGTGCCAGCAGTTTATCAGCGGGAATGAACTATGGCTACACCTTC. It translates to CASSLSAGMNYGYTF.

V usage is TRBV19 and J usage is TRBJ2-3; D ambiguous. The length of the CDR3 is 15 residues. V lost 7 bases to trimming and J lost 2 bases, with 16 bases between them. The germline V gene has CDR1 LNHDA and CDR2 SQIVND (reference sequence). The DNA of the CDR3 is TGTGCCAGTAAAGCCCTAGGTCGAAACACAGATACGCAGTATTTT. It specifies CASKALGRNTDTQYF.

The chain joins TRBV4-1 to TRBJ2-7; TRBD1 agrees at 11 bases. The CDR3 covers 17 residues. Germline trimming cut 4 bases from V and 2 bases from J; bases unmatched to any gene: 10. Germline V CDR1 and CDR2: MGHRA, YSYEKL. CDR3 sequence: CASSPETTDRGPYEQYF. Here the CDR3 DNA reads TGCGCCAGCAGCCCAGAAACTACGGACAGGGGGCCCTACGAGCAGTACTTC.

This chain links TRBV28 with TRBJ2-7; 11 bases map to TRBD2. With 4 bases clipped from V and 5 bases from J, the junction kept 10 bases outside the gene matches. The CDR3 sequence is 16 residues long. Germline lookup yields CDR1 MDHEN and CDR2 SYDVKM. DNA for the CDR3: TGTGCCAGCAGTTCACCATTAGCGGGAGGGCGCGACGAGCAGTACTTC. This encodes CASSSPLAGGRDEQYF.

V gene TRBV11-1 combines with J gene TRBJ2-7; 7 bases line up with TRBD2. Trimming cost V 1 base and J 5 bases; bases outside gene matches: 11. CDR1 and CDR2 from the germline V gene are SGHAT and FQDESV (reference sequence). The CDR3 has 16 residues. Here the CDR3 reads CASSLVPSGIRNEQYF. The CDR3 bases are TGTGCCAGCAGCTTAGTTCCAAGCGGGATAAGGAACGAGCAGTACTTC.

The V call is TRBV19, the J call TRBJ2-7, with TRBD2 matching over 11 bases. The germline gives CDR1 LNHDA, CDR2 SQIVND (reference sequence). Losses at the gene ends were 6 bases for V and 3 bases for J; bases not matched to a gene: 19. CDR3 length: 19 amino acids. CDR3 coding DNA: TGTGCCAGTAGCACAGTCGCGACTAGCGGGAAGGGTAGGGGCTACGAGCAGTACTTC. Protein product: CASSTVATSGKGRGYEQYF.

This chain links TRBV6-1 with TRBJ2-7; D is possibly TRBD2 (5 bases). This CDR3 is 16 amino acids long. Germline V gene lookup returns CDR1 MNHNS and CDR2 SASEGT. The germline V and J ends were trimmed by 4 bases and 1 base, with 17 bases remaining between them. CDR3 region: CASSARGDALSYEQYF. CDR3 nucleotides: TGTGCCAGCAGTGCCCGGGGAGACGCTTTATCCTACGAGCAGTACTTC.

This chain uses TRBV2 with TRBJ1-4, with D possibly matching TRBD1 (6 bases). Germline lookup yields CDR1 SNHLY and CDR2 FYNNEI. The CDR3 is made up of 16 amino acids. V was shortened by 6 bases and J by 0 bases, with 14 bases between the two germline ends. The CDR3 DNA reads as TGTGCCAGCAGCGCGGCAGGGGCTGCAACTAATGAAAAACTGTTTTTT. Its translation: CASSAAGAATNEKLFF.

V is TRBV5-6 and J is TRBJ2-7; D gene unclear. V gave up 5 bases and J gave up 4 bases, with 19 bases separating them. This CDR3 is built from 15 residues. Germline V gives CDR1 SGHDT, CDR2 YYEEEE. In DNA form, the CDR3 reads TGTGCCAGCAGGCACGGAGTAGGTCTTCTTTACGAGCAGTACTTC. Its protein product is CASRHGVGLLYEQYF.

The table lists this clone with a few counts. J is TRBJ1-1 and V is TRBV7-9, with a possible D match to TRBD1 (6 bases). This CDR3 has 13 amino acids. Germline V CDR1 and CDR2: SEHNR, FQNEAQ (reference sequence). The V end lost 3 bases, the J end lost 5 bases, and 10 bases lay between the germline ends. The DNA for the CDR3 is TGTGCCAGCAGCTTGGGGGGGCGAACTGAAGCTTTCTTT. The encoded protein is CASSLGGRTEAFF.

The J gene is TRBJ1-2, the V gene TRBV7-2, with TRBD1 matching over 8 bases. The V segment lost 3 bases and the J segment 8 bases; nucleotides outside the gene matches: 8. The CDR3 contains 14 residues. CDR1 is SGHTA and CDR2 is FQGNSA in the germline V gene. This chain's CDR3 is CASSFRTGMSGYTF. The CDR3 DNA reads as TGTGCCAGCAGCTTCAGGACAGGGATGAGCGGCTACACCTTC.

The genes are TRBV10-3 and TRBJ1-1, with TRBD1 matching 10 bases. The CDR3 runs to 14 residues. Trimming removed 4 bases from V and 3 bases from J; junction bases left unmatched: 2. CDR1 is ENHRY and CDR2 is SYGVKD in the germline V gene. The CDR3 nucleotides are TGTGCCATCAGTGGGGACAGGGGAGACACTGAAGCTTTCTTT. It translates to CAISGDRGDTEAFF.

CDR3: CASSHAGGSARDTQYF. The DNA of the CDR3 is TGCGCCAGCAGCCATGCGGGGGGTAGCGCTAGGGATACGCAGTATTTT. The chain combines TRBV5-1 with TRBJ2-3; 8 bases match TRBD2. Germline assignment: CDR1 SGHRS and CDR2 YFSETQ. J lost 6 bases, V lost 4 bases, and 13 bases had no gene match. The CDR3 sequence is 16 residues long. Supplemented by reference TRBV5-1 and TRBJ2-3, the full variable domain reads KAGVTQTPRYLIKTRGQQVTLSCSPISGHRSVSWYQQTPGQGLQFLFEYFSETQRNKGNFPGRFSGRQFSNSRSEMNVSTLELGDSALYLCASSHAGGSARDTQYFGPGTRLTVL.

J is TRBJ2-5 and V is TRBV11-2; D ambiguous. The CDR3 consists of 15 residues. V lost 1 base and J 2 bases, leaving 11 bases between the germline ends. Germline lookup yields CDR1 SGHAT and CDR2 FQNNGV. CDR3 DNA: TGTGCCAGCAGCTTAGGTCTCGACACGCAAGAGACCCAGTACTTC. Amino acid sequence: CASSLGLDTQETQYF.

For this clone: This specimen includes other DNA sequences encoding the same CDR3. This sequence joins TRBV30 and TRBJ1-3, with D uncertain. With 3 bases removed from V and 0 bases from J, the gap between germline ends came to 9 bases. Per germline, CDR1 GTSNPN and CDR2 SVGIG (reference sequence). This CDR3 comprises 14 residues. This chain's CDR3 is CAWRPPGSGNTIYF. CDR3 bases: TGTGCCTGGAGGCCCCCGGGCTCTGGAAACACCATATATTTT. Full variable domain (remainder filled in from reference TRBV30 and TRBJ1-3): SQTIHQWPATLVQPVGSPLSLECTVEGTSNPNLYWYRQAAGRGLQLLFYSVGIGQISSEVPQNLSASRPQDRQFILSSKKLLLSDSGFYLCAWRPPGSGNTIYFGEGSWLTVV.

The table lists this clone with a count of one. The chain joins TRBV18 to TRBJ1-3, with D possibly matching TRBD1 (6 bases). Trimming cost V 2 bases and J 0 bases, with 8 bases left between them. The CDR3 has 15 amino acids. Germline assignment: CDR1 KGHSH and CDR2 LQKENI. As DNA, the CDR3 is TGTGCCAGCTCACCAACGGACAGCTCTGGAAACACCATATATTTT. Translation: CASSPTDSSGNTIYF. The full variable domain, with the rest looked up from reference TRBV18 and TRBJ1-3, is NAGVMQNPRHLVRRRGQEARLRCSPMKGHSHVYWYRQLPEEGLKFMVYLQKENIIDESGMPKERFSAEFPKEGPSILRIQQVVRGDSAAYFCASSPTDSSGNTIYFGEGSWLTVV.

V and J are TRBV7-8 and TRBJ2-5; TRBD1 might be the D (6 bases). V lost 5 bases to trimming and J lost 4 bases, with 20 bases between them. Per germline, CDR1 SGHVS and CDR2 FQNEAQ. The CDR3 is made up of 16 amino acids. This CDR3 is CASSRNRVLTAETQYF. CDR3 bases: TGTGCCAGCAGCAGAAACAGGGTCCTCACGGCAGAGACCCAGTACTTC. The whole variable domain, remainder taken from reference TRBV7-8 and TRBJ2-5, is GAGVSQSPRYKVAKRGQDVALRCDPISGHVSLFWYQQALGQGPEFLTYFQNEAQLDKSGLPSDRFFAERPEGSVSTLKIQRTQQEDSAVYLCASSRNRVLTAETQYFGPGTRLLVL.

The chain combines TRBV5-1 with TRBJ1-4; 9 nucleotides agree with TRBD1. Germline CDR1 reads SGHRS; CDR2 reads YFSETQ. V lost 3 bases and J lost 7; bases outside the gene matches: 7. CDR3 length: 15 amino acids. CDR3 region: CASSSRQGGGEKLFF. The CDR3 nucleotides read TGCGCCAGCAGCTCTCGACAGGGGGGAGGTGAAAAACTGTTTTTT.

The gene calls are TRBV27 and TRBJ1-1, with 7 bases aligning to TRBD1. This CDR3 has 15 amino acids. V gave up 9 bases and J gave up 5 bases; unmatched junction bases: 15. The germline V gene has CDR1 MNHEY and CDR2 SMNVEV (reference sequence). DNA of the CDR3: TGTGCCAGAACTTCTGACTCAGGGGGAGGTACTGAAGCTTTCTTT. Encoded protein: CARTSDSGGGTEAFF.

This chain links TRBV7-8 with TRBJ1-5, with 8 bases identical to TRBD1. V dropped 6 bases and J dropped 3; count of bases not matched to a gene: 16. Per the germline V gene, CDR1 is SGHVS and CDR2 is FQNEAQ. This CDR3 has 18 amino acids. This CDR3 reads CASSRTGSTGLTNQPQHF. The DNA for the CDR3 is TGTGCCAGCAGTCGGACAGGGTCGACGGGCCTTACCAATCAGCCCCAGCATTTT.

V and J are TRBV7-8 and TRBJ2-1, with 11 bases matching TRBD2. The CDR3 has 17 residues. With 7 bases clipped from V and 1 base from J, the junction kept 9 bases outside the gene matches. Germline V gene lookup returns CDR1 SGHVS and CDR2 FQNEAQ. In DNA, the CDR3 is TGTGCCAGCACCTCTAGCGGGAGGAGAGGGTCCTACAATGAGCAGTTCTTC. Its translation: CASTSSGRRGSYNEQFF.

This sequence joins TRBV10-3 and TRBJ1-4; D is unclear. In germline, CDR1 is ENHRY, CDR2 SYGVKD. V was trimmed by 4 bases and J by 6 bases, leaving 15 bases between them. The CDR3 consists of 15 residues. CDR3 DNA: TGTGCCATCAGTGGGTCTGTGGGCTCAGATGAAAAACTGTTTTTT. It codes for CAISGSVGSDEKLFF.

A few counts support this clone. The genes are TRBV6-5 and TRBJ1-1, with 8 positions matching TRBD1. Germline lookup yields CDR1 MNHEY and CDR2 SVGAGI. CDR3 size: 14 residues. J gave up 6 bases and V 5 bases, and 8 bases lay outside the gene matches. The CDR3 nucleotides are TGTGCCAGCAGTGGACTTGACAGGGGTGCTGAAGCTTTCTTT. It specifies CASSGLDRGAEAFF.

This chain uses TRBV5-6 with TRBJ2-1, with 10 bases aligning to TRBD2. V shed 4 bases, J shed 10 bases, and the junction held 23 bases outside the gene matches. The germline V gene has CDR1 SGHDT and CDR2 YYEEEE. CDR3 length: 19 amino acids. CDR3 sequence: CASSPTISVLAGERSEQFF. CDR3 sequence (DNA): TGTGCCAGCAGCCCCACAATATCCGTTCTAGCGGGAGAGCGCAGCGAGCAGTTCTTC.

V and J are TRBV28 and TRBJ2-3; perhaps TRBD1 as D (6 bases). The CDR3 is 17 residues long. The V end was cut by 2 bases, the J end by 8 bases, with 23 bases between. Germline lookup yields CDR1 MDHEN and CDR2 SYDVKM. CDR3 nucleotide sequence: TGTGCCAGCAGTTTAGGTCGGGGCAGGGGCAGCTCGGGTACGCAGTATTTT. Amino acid sequence: CASSLGRGRGSSGTQYF.

The chain carries TRBV11-3 and TRBJ2-1; D uncertain. The CDR3 sequence is 13 residues long. With 1 base removed from V and 6 bases from J, the gap between germline ends came to 7 bases. Germline V gives CDR1 SGHNT, CDR2 YENEEA. In DNA, the CDR3 is TGTGCCAGCAGCTTAGTTAATGTCAATGAGCAGTTCTTC. This translates into CASSLVNVNEQFF.